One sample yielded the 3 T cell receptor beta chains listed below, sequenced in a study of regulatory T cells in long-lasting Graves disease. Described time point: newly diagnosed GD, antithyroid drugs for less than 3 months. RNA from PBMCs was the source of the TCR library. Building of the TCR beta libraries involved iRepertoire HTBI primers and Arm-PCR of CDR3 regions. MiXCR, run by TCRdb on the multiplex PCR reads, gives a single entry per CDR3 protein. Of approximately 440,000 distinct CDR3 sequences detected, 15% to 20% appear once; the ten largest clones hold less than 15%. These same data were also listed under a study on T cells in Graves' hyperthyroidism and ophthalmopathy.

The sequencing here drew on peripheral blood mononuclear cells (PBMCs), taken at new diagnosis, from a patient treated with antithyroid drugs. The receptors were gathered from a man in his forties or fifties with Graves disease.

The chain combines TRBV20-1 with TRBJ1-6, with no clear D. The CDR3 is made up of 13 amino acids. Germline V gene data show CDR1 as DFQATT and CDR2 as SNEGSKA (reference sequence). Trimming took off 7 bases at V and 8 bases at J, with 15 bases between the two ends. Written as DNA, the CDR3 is TGCAGTGTCGAAGAGAGGGTAGATTCACCCCTCCACTTT. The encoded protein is CSVEERVDSPLHF.

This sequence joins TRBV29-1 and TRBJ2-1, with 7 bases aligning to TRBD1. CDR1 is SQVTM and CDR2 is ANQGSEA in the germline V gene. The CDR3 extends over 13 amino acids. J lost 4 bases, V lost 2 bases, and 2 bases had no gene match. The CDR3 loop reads CSVERGQYNEQFF. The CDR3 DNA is TGCAGCGTTGAAAGGGGGCAATACAATGAGCAGTTCTTC.

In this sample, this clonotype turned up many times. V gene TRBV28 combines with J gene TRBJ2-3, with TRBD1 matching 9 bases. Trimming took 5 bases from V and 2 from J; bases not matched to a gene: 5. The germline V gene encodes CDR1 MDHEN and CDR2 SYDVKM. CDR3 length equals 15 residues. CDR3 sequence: CASSGTGYYTDTQYF. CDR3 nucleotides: TGTGCCAGCAGTGGGACAGGGTATTACACAGATACGCAGTATTTT.